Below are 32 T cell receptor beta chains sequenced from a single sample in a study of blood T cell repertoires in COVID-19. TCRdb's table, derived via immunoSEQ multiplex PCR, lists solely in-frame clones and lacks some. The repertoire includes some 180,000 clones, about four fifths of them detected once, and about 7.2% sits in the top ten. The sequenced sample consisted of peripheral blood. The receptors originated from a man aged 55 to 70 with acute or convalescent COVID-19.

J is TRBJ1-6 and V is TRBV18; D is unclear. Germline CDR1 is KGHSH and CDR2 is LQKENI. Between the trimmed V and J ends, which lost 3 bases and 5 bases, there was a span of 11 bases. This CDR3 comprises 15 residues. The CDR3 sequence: CASSPDNPHNSPLHF. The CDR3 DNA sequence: TGTGCCAGCTCACCTGACAACCCCCATAATTCACCCCTCCACTTT. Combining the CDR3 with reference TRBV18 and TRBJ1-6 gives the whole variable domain NAGVMQNPRHLVRRRGQEARLRCSPMKGHSHVYWYRQLPEEGLKFMVYLQKENIIDESGMPKERFSAEFPKEGPSILRIQQVVRGDSAAYFCASSPDNPHNSPLHFGNGTRLTVT.

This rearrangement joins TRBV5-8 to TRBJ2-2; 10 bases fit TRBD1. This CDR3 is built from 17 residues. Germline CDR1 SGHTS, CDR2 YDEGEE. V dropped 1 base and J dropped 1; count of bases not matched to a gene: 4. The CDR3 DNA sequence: TGTGCCAGCAGCTTGAAGCGGACAGGGGGGAACACCGGGGAGCTGTTTTTT. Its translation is CASSLKRTGGNTGELFF.

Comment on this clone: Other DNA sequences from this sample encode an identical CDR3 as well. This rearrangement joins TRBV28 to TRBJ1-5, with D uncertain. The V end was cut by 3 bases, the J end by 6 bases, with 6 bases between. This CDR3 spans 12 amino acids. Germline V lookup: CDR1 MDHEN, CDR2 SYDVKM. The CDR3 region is CASSLWAQPQHF. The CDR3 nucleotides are TGTGCCAGCAGTTTGTGGGCTCAGCCCCAGCATTTT.

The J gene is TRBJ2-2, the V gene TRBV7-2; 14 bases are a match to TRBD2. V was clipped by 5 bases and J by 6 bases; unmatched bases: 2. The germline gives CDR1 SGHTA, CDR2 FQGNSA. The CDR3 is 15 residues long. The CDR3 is CASSRGLAGAGELFF. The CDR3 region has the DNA TGTGCCAGCAGCAGGGGACTAGCGGGGGCCGGGGAGCTGTTTTTT.

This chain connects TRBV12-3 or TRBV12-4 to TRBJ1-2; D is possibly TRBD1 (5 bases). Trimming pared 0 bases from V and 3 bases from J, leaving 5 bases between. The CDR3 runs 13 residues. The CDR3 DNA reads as TGTGCCAGCAGTTTAGCCAGGGACTATGGCTACACCTTC. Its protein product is CASSLARDYGYTF.

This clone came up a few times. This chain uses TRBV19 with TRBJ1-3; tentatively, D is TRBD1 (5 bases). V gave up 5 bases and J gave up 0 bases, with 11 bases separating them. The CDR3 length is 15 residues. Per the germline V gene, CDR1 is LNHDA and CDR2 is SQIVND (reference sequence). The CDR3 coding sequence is TGTGCCAGTAGTTCCTCAGGGTCCTCTGGAAACACCATATATTTT. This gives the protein CASSSSGSSGNTIYF.

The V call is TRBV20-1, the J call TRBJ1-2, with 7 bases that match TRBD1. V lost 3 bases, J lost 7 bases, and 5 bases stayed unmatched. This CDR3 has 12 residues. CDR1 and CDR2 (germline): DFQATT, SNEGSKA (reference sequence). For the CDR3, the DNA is TGCAGTGCTAGTACAGGGGCCCTTGGCTACACCTTC. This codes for CSASTGALGYTF.

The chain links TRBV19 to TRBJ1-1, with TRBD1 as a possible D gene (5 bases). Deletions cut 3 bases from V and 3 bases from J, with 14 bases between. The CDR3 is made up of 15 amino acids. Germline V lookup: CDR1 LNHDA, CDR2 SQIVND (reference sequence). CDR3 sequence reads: CASSIRGRDDTEAFF. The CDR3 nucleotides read TGTGCCAGTAGTATCAGAGGCAGGGATGACACTGAAGCTTTCTTT.

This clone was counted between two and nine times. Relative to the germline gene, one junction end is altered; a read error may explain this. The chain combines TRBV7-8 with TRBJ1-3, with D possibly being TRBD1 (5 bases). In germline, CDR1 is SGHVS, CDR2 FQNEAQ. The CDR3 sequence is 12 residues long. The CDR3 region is CASNQGGDTIYF. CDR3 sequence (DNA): TGTGCCAGCAACCAGGGTGGAGACACCATATATTTT.

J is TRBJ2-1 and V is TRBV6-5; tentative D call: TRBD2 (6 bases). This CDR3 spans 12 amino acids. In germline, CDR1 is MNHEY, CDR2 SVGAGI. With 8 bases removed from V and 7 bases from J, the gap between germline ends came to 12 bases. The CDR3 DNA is TGTGCCAGCTGGAGGGAAGGGAATGAGCAGTTCTTC. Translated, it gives CASWREGNEQFF.

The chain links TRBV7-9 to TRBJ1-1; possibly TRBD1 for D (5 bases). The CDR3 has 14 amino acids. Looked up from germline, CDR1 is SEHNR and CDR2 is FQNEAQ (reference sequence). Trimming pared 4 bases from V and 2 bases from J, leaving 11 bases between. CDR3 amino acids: CASSSRQPNTEAFF. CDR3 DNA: TGTGCCAGCAGCTCCAGACAGCCCAACACTGAAGCTTTCTTT.

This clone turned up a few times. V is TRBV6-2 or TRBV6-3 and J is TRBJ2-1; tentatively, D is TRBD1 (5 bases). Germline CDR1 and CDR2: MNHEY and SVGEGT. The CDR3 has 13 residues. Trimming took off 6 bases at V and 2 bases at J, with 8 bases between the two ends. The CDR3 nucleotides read TGTGCCAGCAGCCAGGACACCTACAATGAGCAGTTCTTC. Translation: CASSQDTYNEQFF.

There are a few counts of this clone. This CDR3 reads CASSYSGRVYNSPLHF. DNA of the CDR3: TGTGCCAGCAGTTACTCCGGCAGGGTCTATAATTCACCCCTCCACTTT. V and J are TRBV6-5 and TRBJ1-6; possible D gene TRBD1, 5 bases. Germline lookup yields CDR1 MNHEY and CDR2 SVGAGI. The CDR3 spans 16 residues. Trimming left V 0 bases short and J 3 bases short, with 9 bases between.

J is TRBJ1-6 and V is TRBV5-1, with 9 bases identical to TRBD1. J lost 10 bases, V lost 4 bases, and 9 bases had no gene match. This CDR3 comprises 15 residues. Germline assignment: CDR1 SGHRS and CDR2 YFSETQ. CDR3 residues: CASSPRDRDLSPLHF. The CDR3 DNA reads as TGCGCCAGCAGCCCGCGGGACAGGGACCTGTCACCCCTCCACTTT. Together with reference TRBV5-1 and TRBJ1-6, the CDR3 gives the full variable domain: KAGVTQTPRYLIKTRGQQVTLSCSPISGHRSVSWYQQTPGQGLQFLFEYFSETQRNKGNFPGRFSGRQFSNSRSEMNVSTLELGDSALYLCASSPRDRDLSPLHFGNGTRLTVT.

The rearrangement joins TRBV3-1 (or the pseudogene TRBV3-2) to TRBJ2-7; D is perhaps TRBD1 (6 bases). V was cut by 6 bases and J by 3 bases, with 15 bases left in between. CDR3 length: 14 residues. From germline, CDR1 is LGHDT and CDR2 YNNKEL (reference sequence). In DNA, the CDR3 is TGTGCCAGCAGTCAGGGGACCCATTACTACGAGCAGTACTTC. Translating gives CASSQGTHYYEQYF.

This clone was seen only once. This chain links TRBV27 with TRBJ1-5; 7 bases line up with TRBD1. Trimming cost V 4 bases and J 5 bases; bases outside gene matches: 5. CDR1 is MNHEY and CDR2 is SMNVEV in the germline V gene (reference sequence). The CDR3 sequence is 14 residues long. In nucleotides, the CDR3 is TGTGCCAGCAGTTCGACAGGGCCTTATCAGCCCCAGCATTTT. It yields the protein CASSSTGPYQPQHF.

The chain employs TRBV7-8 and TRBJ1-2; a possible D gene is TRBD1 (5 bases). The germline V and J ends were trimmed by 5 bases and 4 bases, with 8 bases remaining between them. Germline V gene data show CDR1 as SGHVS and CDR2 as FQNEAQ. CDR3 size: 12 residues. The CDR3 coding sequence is TGTGCCAGCAGCCCCGACAGCTATGGCTACACCTTC. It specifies CASSPDSYGYTF.

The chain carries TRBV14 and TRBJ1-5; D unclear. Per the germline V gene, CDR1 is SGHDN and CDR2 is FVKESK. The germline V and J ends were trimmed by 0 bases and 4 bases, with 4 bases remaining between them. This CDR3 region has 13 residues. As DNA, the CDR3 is TGTGCCAGCAGCCAAGATCTTAATCAGCCCCAGCATTTT. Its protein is CASSQDLNQPQHF. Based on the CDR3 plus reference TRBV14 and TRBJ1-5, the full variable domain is EAGVTQFPSHSVIEKGQTVTLRCDPISGHDNLYWYRRVMGKEIKFLLHFVKESKQDESGMPNNRFLAERTGGTYSTLKVQPAELEDSGVYFCASSQDLNQPQHFGDGTRLSIL.

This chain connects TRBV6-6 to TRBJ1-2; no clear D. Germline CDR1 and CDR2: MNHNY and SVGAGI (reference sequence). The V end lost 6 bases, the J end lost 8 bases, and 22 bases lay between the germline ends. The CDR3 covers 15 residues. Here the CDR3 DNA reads TGTGCCAGCAGCCGCCGCGGGCATCCCGGGAAAGGCTACACCTTC. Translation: CASSRRGHPGKGYTF.

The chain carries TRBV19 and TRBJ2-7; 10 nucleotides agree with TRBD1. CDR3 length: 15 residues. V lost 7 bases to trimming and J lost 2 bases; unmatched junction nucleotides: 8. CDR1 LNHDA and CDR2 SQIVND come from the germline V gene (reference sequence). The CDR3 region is CASTSTGTGAYEQYF. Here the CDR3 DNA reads TGTGCCAGTACCTCCACCGGGACAGGGGCCTACGAGCAGTACTTC.

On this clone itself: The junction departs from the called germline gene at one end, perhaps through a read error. DNA of the CDR3: TGTGCCAGCAGCGTAGACAGGGGGCAATACAATGAGCAGTTCTTC. It is translated as CASSVDRGQYNEQFF. This chain links TRBV11-2 with TRBJ2-1; 10 bases fit TRBD1. Per the germline V gene, CDR1 is SGHAT and CDR2 is FQNNGV. The CDR3 sequence is 15 residues long.

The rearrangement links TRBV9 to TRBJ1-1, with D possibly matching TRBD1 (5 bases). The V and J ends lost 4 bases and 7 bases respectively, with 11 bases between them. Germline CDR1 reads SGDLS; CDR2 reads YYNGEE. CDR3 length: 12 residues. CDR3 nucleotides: TGTGCCAGCAGCCCCTATACAGGTGAAGCTTTCTTT. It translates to CASSPYTGEAFF. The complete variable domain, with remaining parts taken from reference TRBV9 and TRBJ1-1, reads DSGVTQTPKHLITATGQRVTLRCSPRSGDLSVYWYQQSLDQGLQFLIQYYNGEERAKGNILERFSAQQFPDLHSELNLSSLELGDSALYFCASSPYTGEAFFGQGTRLTVV.

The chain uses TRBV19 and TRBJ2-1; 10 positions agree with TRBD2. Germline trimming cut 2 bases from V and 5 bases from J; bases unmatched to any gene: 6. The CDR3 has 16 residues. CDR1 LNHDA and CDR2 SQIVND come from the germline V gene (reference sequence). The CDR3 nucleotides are TGTGCCAGTAGTATACGGCTAGCGGGAGTAGACAATGAGCAGTTCTTC. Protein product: CASSIRLAGVDNEQFF.

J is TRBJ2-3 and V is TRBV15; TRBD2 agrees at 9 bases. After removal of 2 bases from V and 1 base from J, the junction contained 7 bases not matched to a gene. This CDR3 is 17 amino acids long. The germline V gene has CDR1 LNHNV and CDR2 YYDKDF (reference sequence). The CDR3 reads CATSRKQTSGGTDTQYF. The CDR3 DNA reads TGTGCCACCAGCAGAAAACAGACTAGCGGAGGCACAGATACGCAGTATTTT. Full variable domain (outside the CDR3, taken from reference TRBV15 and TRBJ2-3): DAMVIQNPRYQVTQFGKPVTLSCSQTLNHNVMYWYQQKSSQAPKLLFHYYDKDFNNEADTPDNFQSRRPNTSFCFLDIRSPGLGDTAMYLCATSRKQTSGGTDTQYFGPGTRLTVL.

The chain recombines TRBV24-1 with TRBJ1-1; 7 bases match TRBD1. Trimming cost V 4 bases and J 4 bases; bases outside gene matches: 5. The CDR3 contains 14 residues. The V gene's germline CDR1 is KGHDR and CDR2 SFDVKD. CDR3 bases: TGTGCCACCAGTGAAAACAGGGGATCCACTGAAGCTTTCTTT. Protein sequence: CATSENRGSTEAFF.

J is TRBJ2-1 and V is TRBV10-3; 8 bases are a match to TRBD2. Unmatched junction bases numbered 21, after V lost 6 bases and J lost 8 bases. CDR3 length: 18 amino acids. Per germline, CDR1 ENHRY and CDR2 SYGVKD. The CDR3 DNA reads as TGTGCCATCAGGGGGGGCGAAGAGGGACTAGGGCCCCGACATGAGCAGTTCTTC. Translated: CAIRGGEEGLGPRHEQFF.

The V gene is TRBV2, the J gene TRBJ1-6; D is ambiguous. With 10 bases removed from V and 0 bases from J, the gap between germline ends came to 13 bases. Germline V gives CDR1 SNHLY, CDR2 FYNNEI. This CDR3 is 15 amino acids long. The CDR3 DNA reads TGTGCCACCCAAGGCGGGCGCTCCTATAATTCACCCCTCCACTTT. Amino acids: CATQGGRSYNSPLHF.

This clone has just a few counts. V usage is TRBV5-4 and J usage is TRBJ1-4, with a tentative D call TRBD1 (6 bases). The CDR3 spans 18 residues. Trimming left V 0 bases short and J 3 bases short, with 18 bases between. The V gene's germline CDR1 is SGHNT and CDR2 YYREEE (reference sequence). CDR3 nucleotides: TGTGCCAGCAGCTTGGGGCCGGGGGGCCTAGCAGCTAATGAAAAACTGTTTTTT. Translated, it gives CASSLGPGGLAANEKLFF.

The CDR3 DNA reads TGTGCCAGCAGCGTAGCTGGGGGACAGGGACGAGTTGGCTACACCTTC. This translates into CASSVAGGQGRVGYTF. The chain links TRBV9 to TRBJ1-2; 9 positions match TRBD1. The V gene's germline CDR1 is SGDLS and CDR2 YYNGEE. The CDR3 has 16 residues. V was pared by 0 bases and J by 7 bases, with 10 bases of the junction left unmatched.

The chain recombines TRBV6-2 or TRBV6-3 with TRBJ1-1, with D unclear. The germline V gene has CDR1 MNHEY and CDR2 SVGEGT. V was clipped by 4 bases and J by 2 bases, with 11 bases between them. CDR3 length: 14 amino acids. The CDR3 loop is CASSSGSFNTEAFF. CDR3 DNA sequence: TGTGCCAGCAGTTCGGGGAGTTTTAACACTGAAGCTTTCTTT.

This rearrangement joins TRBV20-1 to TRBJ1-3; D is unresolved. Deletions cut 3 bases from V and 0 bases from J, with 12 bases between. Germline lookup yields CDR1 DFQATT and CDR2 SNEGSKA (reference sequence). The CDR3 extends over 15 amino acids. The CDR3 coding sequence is TGCAGTGCTAGTCCTCTCTTCCTCTCTGGAAACACCATATATTTT. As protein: CSASPLFLSGNTIYF.

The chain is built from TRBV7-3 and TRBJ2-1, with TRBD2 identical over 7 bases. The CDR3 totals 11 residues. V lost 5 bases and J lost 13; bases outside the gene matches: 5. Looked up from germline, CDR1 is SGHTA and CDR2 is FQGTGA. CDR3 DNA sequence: TGTGCCAGCAGCGTCAGCGGGGAACAGTTCTTC. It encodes CASSVSGEQFF. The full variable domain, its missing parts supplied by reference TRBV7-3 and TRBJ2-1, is GAGVSQTPSNKVTEKGKYVELRCDPISGHTALYWYRQSLGQGPEFLIYFQGTGAADDSGLPNDRFFAVRPEGSVSTLKIQRTERGDSAVYLCASSVSGEQFFGPGTRLTVL.